These 4 T cell receptor beta chains were all obtained from the same sample, sequenced in a study of T cell responses to AZD1222 COVID-19 vaccine. Libraries were prepared by immunoSEQ multiplex PCR; TCRdb keeps only in-frame clonotypes and omits some of them. This sample has over 150,000 clones, with approximately 92% found just once. This specimen consisted of peripheral blood, obtained on day 0 of AZD1222 vaccination. The origin of the receptors is an adult in good health.

This sequence joins TRBV21-1 and TRBJ1-5. TRBV21-1 is marked as a pseudogene. The CDR3 consists of 15 residues. CDR3 bases: TGTGCCAGCAGCAAATTCGGGACCTTCAATCAGCCCCAGCATTTT. Translated: CASSKFGTFNQPQHF.

The chain joins TRBV30 to TRBJ1-2, with D perhaps matching TRBD1 (5 bases). This CDR3 is built from 14 residues. Trimming removed 4 bases from V and 4 bases from J, with 16 bases in between. Germline V gene lookup returns CDR1 GTSNPN and CDR2 SVGIG (reference sequence). The CDR3 region has the DNA TGTGCCTGGACCCCAGGGATCGACCGCTATGGCTACACCTTC. Its translation: CAWTPGIDRYGYTF. The entire variable domain, with the rest obtained from reference TRBV30 and TRBJ1-2, is as follows: SQTIHQWPATLVQPVGSPLSLECTVEGTSNPNLYWYRQAAGRGLQLLFYSVGIGQISSEVPQNLSASRPQDRQFILSSKKLLLSDSGFYLCAWTPGIDRYGYTFGSGTRLTVV.

The J gene is TRBJ1-1, the V gene TRBV19, with D uncertain. Germline V lookup: CDR1 LNHDA, CDR2 SQIVND (reference sequence). CDR3 length: 14 residues. The ends were cut back, 7 bases at V and 1 base at J, with 13 bases in the middle. CDR3 region: CASTSWVENTEAFF. In DNA form, the CDR3 reads TGTGCCAGTACAAGCTGGGTTGAGAACACTGAAGCTTTCTTT.

This chain links TRBV7-9 with TRBJ1-2; 8 nucleotides agree with TRBD1. This CDR3 contains 15 residues. Germline CDR1 is SEHNR and CDR2 is FQNEAQ (reference sequence). V lost 5 bases to trimming and J lost 4 bases; unmatched junction nucleotides: 9. CDR3 sequence: CASSISGGVGYGYTF. CDR3 coding DNA: TGTGCCAGCAGCATATCAGGGGGCGTCGGCTATGGCTACACCTTC.